This T cell receptor (beta chain) appears in the sequencing data of a study of blood T cell repertoires in COVID-19. The ends were cut back, 2 bases at V and 3 bases at J, with 7 bases in the middle. CDR3 size: 13 residues. Germline V gene data show CDR1 as MNHEY and CDR2 as SVGAGI. Assay: immunoSEQ multiplex PCR; the TCRdb copy retains only in-frame clones and omits some. The sample includes around 120,000 clones, about 92% seen only once; the top ten take 4% to 5%. This rearrangement joins TRBV6-5 to TRBJ1-1; D unclear. The sample comprised peripheral blood. The TCR sequence derives from a man in his 60s with COVID-19, enrolled during active disease. CDR3 nucleotides: TGTGCCAGCAGTTACGAGGGCGACACTGAAGCTTTCTTT. This sequence encodes CASSYEGDTEAFF.